The 10 T cell receptor beta chains presented below share a single source sample, sequenced in a study of shared clonotypes between healthy human individuals (TCRdb year 2020). Receptor libraries were prepared by the immunoSEQ multiplex PCR assay. TCRdb obtained this table from immuneACCESS and retained in-frame rearrangements with V and J assigned. These tables miss some clones; where compared with another copy, unresolved V genes account for less than half of the shortfall, and the remainder is unexplained. Within this sample are roughly 2 million clones, with about 95% of them counted one time only. The ten largest clones represent 0.85% to 1.3% of the sample. For the CD8 naive samples, CD45RO-negative cells were positively selected for CCR7, yielding a CD45RA+CCR7+ population from which TemRA cells were excluded. The material sequenced was naive CD8+ T cells sorted from blood. The intended sense of this specimen's cell subset or site label: CD45RA+CCR7+. The receptors come from a man between 18 and 29 years old in good health.

The chain joins TRBV7-3 to TRBJ2-1; D is unresolved. Trimming left V 0 bases short and J 3 bases short, with 15 bases between. The CDR3 loop spans 17 amino acids. Germline assignment: CDR1 SGHTA and CDR2 FQGTGA. CDR3 loop: CASSLTGLDALYNEQFF. In DNA, the CDR3 is TGTGCCAGCAGCTTAACTGGTCTAGACGCCCTCTACAATGAGCAGTTCTTC.

The chain uses TRBV19 and TRBJ1-2, with D unclear. Trimming took 5 bases from V and 7 from J, leaving 17 bases between them. Germline CDR1 reads LNHDA; CDR2 reads SQIVND (reference sequence). This CDR3 has 14 residues. The chain's CDR3 is CASSFDTWAAGYTF. CDR3 sequence (DNA): TGTGCCAGTAGTTTCGACACTTGGGCGGCTGGCTACACCTTC.

The chain is built from TRBV4-1 and TRBJ2-7; no clear D. Germline V gene data show CDR1 as MGHRA and CDR2 as YSYEKL. Trimming cost V 4 bases and J 5 bases, with 12 bases left between them. This CDR3 is built from 13 residues. The CDR3: CASSPGEFNEQYF. The CDR3, as DNA: TGCGCCAGCAGCCCGGGCGAATTCAACGAGCAGTACTTC.

The genes are TRBV28 and TRBJ1-1; D is undetermined. CDR1 is MDHEN and CDR2 is SYDVKM in the germline V gene. CDR3 length equals 14 residues. The V gene lost 1 base and the J gene lost 4 bases, with 10 bases spanning the gap. The CDR3 DNA follows: TGTGCCAGCAGTTTATCGAGAGTAAGCACTGAAGCTTTCTTT. Amino acid sequence: CASSLSRVSTEAFF.

The chain employs TRBV7-9 and TRBJ1-5, with unresolved D. Trimming removed 5 bases at V and 12 bases at J, with 20 bases between. The length of the CDR3 is 14 residues. The V gene's germline CDR1 is SEHNR and CDR2 FQNEAQ (reference sequence). The CDR3 loop reads CASSPPLDTTVQHF. CDR3 nucleotides: TGTGCCAGCAGCCCGCCCCTAGACACGACGGTCCAGCATTTT.

The chain links TRBV4-3 to TRBJ2-1; unclear D gene. Germline CDR1 is LGHNA and CDR2 is YSLEER. Trimming cost V 0 bases and J 0 bases, with 12 bases left between them. CDR3 length equals 17 residues. As DNA, the CDR3 is TGCGCCAGCAGCCAAGATTGGCTCCCTAGCTCCTACAATGAGCAGTTCTTC. Protein product: CASSQDWLPSSYNEQFF.

The rearrangement links TRBV28 to TRBJ1-1; the D is unclear. The germline CDR1 and CDR2 sequences are MDHEN and SYDVKM. V was trimmed by 5 bases and J by 1 base, leaving 11 bases between them. This CDR3 has 14 amino acids. For the CDR3, the DNA is TGTGCCAGCAGTCAAATCGGAGGGAACACTGAAGCTTTCTTT. It codes for CASSQIGGNTEAFF. Filled out from reference TRBV28 and TRBJ1-1, the complete variable domain reads DVKVTQSSRYLVKRTGEKVFLECVQDMDHENMFWYRQDPGLGLRLIYFSYDVKMKEKGDIPEGYSVSREKKERFSLILESASTNQTSMYLCASSQIGGNTEAFFGQGTRLTVV.

This chain connects TRBV9 to TRBJ2-3; TRBD2 agrees at 10 bases. The trim removed 4 bases at V and 3 bases at J, leaving 8 bases unmatched. Germline CDR1 reads SGDLS; CDR2 reads YYNGEE. The length of the CDR3 is 16 residues. The DNA of the CDR3 is TGTGCCAGCAGCCTCGAACTGGGACTAGCGACAGATACGCAGTATTTT. As protein: CASSLELGLATDTQYF.

The chain carries TRBV27 and TRBJ1-4, with 8 bases aligning to TRBD1. The CDR3 totals 17 residues. V lost 3 bases to trimming and J lost 3 bases; unmatched junction nucleotides: 9. Per germline, CDR1 MNHEY and CDR2 SMNVEV (reference sequence). CDR3 nucleotide sequence: TGTGCCAGCAGTTTTAAGGGCAGGGGGCGTCCTAATGAAAAACTGTTTTTT. Translation: CASSFKGRGRPNEKLFF.

The chain joins TRBV12-5 to TRBJ1-2; maybe TRBD1 (6 bases). The germline V gene has CDR1 LGHNT and CDR2 FRNRAP. This CDR3 has 13 residues. Trimming shortened V by 1 base and J by 7 bases, and 10 bases separated the two germline ends. In DNA, the CDR3 is TGTGCTAGTGGTTTGGACAGGGTTAGTGGCTACACCTTC. This codes for CASGLDRVSGYTF.